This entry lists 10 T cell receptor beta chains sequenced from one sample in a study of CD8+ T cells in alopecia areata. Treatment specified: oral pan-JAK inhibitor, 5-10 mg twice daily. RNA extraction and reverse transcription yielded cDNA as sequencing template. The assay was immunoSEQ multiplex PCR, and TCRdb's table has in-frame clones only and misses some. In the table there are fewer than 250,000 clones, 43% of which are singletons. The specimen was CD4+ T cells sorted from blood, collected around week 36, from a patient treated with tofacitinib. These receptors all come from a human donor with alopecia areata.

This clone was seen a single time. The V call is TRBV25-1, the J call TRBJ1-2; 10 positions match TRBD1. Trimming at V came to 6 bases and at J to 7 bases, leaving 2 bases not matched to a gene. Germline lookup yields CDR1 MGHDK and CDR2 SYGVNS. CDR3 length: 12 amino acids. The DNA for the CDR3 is TGTGCCAGCAGGGGGACAGGGGCTGGCTACACCTTC. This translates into CASRGTGAGYTF.

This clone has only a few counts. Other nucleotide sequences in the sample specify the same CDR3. CDR3 nucleotides: TGTGCCAGCAGCCAAGTGTCCAGATCAAACTCCTACGAGCAGTACTTC. Protein: CASSQVSRSNSYEQYF. The chain couples TRBV4-2 to TRBJ2-7; D gene ambiguous. CDR1 is LGHNA, CDR2 YNFKEQ, per germline. V was pared by 1 base and J by 0 bases, with 13 bases between. The CDR3 contains 16 residues.

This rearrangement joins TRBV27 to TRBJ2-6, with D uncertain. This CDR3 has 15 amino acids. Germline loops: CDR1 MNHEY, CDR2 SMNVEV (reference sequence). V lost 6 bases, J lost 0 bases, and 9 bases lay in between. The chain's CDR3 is CASRNGYSGANVLTF. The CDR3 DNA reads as TGTGCCAGCAGGAATGGATACTCTGGGGCCAACGTCCTGACTTTC.

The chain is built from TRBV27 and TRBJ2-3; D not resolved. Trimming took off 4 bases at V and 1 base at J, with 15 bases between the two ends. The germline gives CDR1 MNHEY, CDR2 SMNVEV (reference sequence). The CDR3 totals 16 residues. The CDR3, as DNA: TGTGCCAGCAGTTCCGATTCGACCCGCGGCACAGATACGCAGTATTTT. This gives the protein CASSSDSTRGTDTQYF.

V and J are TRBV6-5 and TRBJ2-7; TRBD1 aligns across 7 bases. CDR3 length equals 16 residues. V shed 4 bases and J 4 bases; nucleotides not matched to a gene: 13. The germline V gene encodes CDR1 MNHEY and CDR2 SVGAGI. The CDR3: CASSSIHRGRSYEQYF. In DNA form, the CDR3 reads TGTGCCAGCAGTTCGATACACAGGGGTCGGTCTTACGAGCAGTACTTC.

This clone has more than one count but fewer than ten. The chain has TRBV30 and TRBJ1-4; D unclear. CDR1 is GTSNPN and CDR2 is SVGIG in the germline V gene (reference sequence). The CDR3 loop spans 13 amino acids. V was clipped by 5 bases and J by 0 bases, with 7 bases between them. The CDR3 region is CAWGLATNEKLFF. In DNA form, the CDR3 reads TGTGCCTGGGGACTTGCAACTAATGAAAAACTGTTTTTT. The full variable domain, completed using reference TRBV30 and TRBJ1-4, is SQTIHQWPATLVQPVGSPLSLECTVEGTSNPNLYWYRQAAGRGLQLLFYSVGIGQISSEVPQNLSASRPQDRQFILSSKKLLLSDSGFYLCAWGLATNEKLFFGSGTQLSVL.

The CDR3 DNA follows: TGTGCCAGCAGCCCCGACAGGGACTACGAGCAGTACTTC. It codes for CASSPDRDYEQYF. The chain couples TRBV7-2 to TRBJ2-7; 7 nucleotides agree with TRBD1. V lost 5 bases to trimming and J lost 3 bases; unmatched junction nucleotides: 4. The CDR3 totals 13 residues. The germline V gene encodes CDR1 SGHTA and CDR2 FQGNSA. Full variable domain (remainder filled in from reference TRBV7-2 and TRBJ2-7): GAGVSQSPSNKVTEKGKDVELRCDPISGHTALYWYRQSLGQGLEFLIYFQGNSAPDKSGLPSDRFSAERTGGSVSTLTIQRTQQEDSAVYLCASSPDRDYEQYFGPGTRLTVT.

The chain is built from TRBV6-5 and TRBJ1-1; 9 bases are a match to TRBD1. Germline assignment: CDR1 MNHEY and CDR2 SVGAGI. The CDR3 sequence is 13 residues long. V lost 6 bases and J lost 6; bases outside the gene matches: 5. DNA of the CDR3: TGTGCCAGCAGGCGGGACAGGGTCTCTGAAGCTTTCTTT. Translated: CASRRDRVSEAFF.

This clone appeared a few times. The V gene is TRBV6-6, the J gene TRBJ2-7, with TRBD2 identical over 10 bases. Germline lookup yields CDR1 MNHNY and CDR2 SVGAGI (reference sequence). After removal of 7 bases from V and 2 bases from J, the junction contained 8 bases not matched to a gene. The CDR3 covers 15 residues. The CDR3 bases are TGTGCCAGCAACCAACTAGCGGGGTTGGCCTACGAGCAGTACTTC. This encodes CASNQLAGLAYEQYF.

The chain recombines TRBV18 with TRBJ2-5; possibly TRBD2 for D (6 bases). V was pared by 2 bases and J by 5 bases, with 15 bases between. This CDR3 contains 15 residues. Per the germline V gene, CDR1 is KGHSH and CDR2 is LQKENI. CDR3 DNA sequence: TGTGCCAGCTCACCAGTCCCCCCGGGAGTGGAGACCCAGTACTTC. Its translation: CASSPVPPGVETQYF.